The sequence of this TCR beta chain was determined in a study of regulatory T cells in long-lasting Graves disease. Arm-PCR of CDR3 regions and iRepertoire HTBI primers were used to build TCR beta libraries. MiXCR was run by TCRdb on the multiplex PCR reads, yielding one entry per CDR3 protein. The table has around 320,000 distinct CDR3 sequences, 16% seen once. The germline V gene encodes CDR1 MNHEY and CDR2 SVGEGT. CDR3 size: 17 residues. Trimming removed 2 bases from V and 2 bases from J; junction bases left unmatched: 8. Regarding time point: newly diagnosed GD, antithyroid drugs for less than 3 months. PBMCs were the source of the RNA used for TCR sequencing. Many counts were recorded for this clonotype. These same data were also listed under a study on T cells in Graves' hyperthyroidism and ophthalmopathy.

This material consisted of peripheral blood mononuclear cells (PBMCs), taken at new diagnosis, from a patient treated with antithyroid drugs. This receptor was obtained from a man in his forties with Graves disease. The V gene is TRBV6-2 or TRBV6-3, the J gene TRBJ1-2, with 10 bases lining up with TRBD1. The CDR3 coding sequence is TGTGCCAGCAGTTACCCAGACAGGGGGCCACCCAACTATGGCTACACCTTC. Translation: CASSYPDRGPPNYGYTF.